The 27 T cell receptor beta chains listed next were all sequenced from one sample in a study of cytomegalovirus exposure and HLA in healthy donors. In the PCR, 60 Vbeta and 13 Jbeta primers were used. Generated by immunoSEQ multiplex PCR, the TCRdb table keeps only in-frame clones and is missing some. This table has approximately 130,000 clones, around 83% appearing once. Sequenced input: PBMCs. The source is a man aged 50 to 59 in good health and CMV-seronegative.

The gene calls are TRBV4-3 and TRBJ2-7; a weak D match, TRBD2 (6 bases). The V gene lost 0 bases and the J gene lost 3 bases, with 15 bases spanning the gap. In germline, CDR1 is LGHNA, CDR2 YSLEER. CDR3 length: 16 residues. The CDR3 nucleotides read TGCGCCAGCAGCCAAGATGCCAGGACGGACTACTACGAGCAGTACTTC. It yields the protein CASSQDARTDYYEQYF.

V and J are TRBV19 and TRBJ1-2; TRBD1 might be the D (5 bases). Germline loops: CDR1 LNHDA, CDR2 SQIVND (reference sequence). This CDR3 has 14 amino acids. Trimming took 5 bases from V and 4 from J, leaving 14 bases between them. CDR3 residues: CASSLTELRYGYTF. The CDR3 DNA follows: TGTGCCAGTAGTCTGACAGAACTCCGCTATGGCTACACCTTC. The full variable domain, its missing parts supplied by reference TRBV19 and TRBJ1-2, is DGGITQSPKYLFRKEGQNVTLSCEQNLNHDAMYWYRQDPGQGLRLIYYSQIVNDFQKGDIAEGYSVSREKKESFPLTVTSAQKNPTAFYLCASSLTELRYGYTFGSGTRLTVV.

A remark on this clone: Different DNA sequences within this sample yield the same CDR3. V usage is TRBV29-1 and J usage is TRBJ1-1; D is possibly TRBD1 (5 bases). This CDR3 spans 14 amino acids. V was pared by 4 bases and J by 6 bases, with 18 bases between. Germline CDR1 and CDR2: SQVTM and ANQGSEA. Here the CDR3 reads CSVVPAGGVPEAFF. The CDR3 DNA follows: TGCAGCGTTGTACCTGCGGGGGGAGTTCCTGAAGCTTTCTTT.

In its sample, this clone was seen many times. The chain recombines TRBV4-1 with TRBJ1-2; TRBD1 agrees at 10 bases. CDR3 length equals 14 residues. V trimming: 1 base; J trimming: 8 bases; junction bases outside the gene matches: 4. Germline V lookup: CDR1 MGHRA, CDR2 YSYEKL. The CDR3 nucleotides read TGCGCCAGCAGCCAAGGGACAGGGGGATTGGGCTACACCTTC. This sequence encodes CASSQGTGGLGYTF.

The rearrangement joins TRBV4-1 to TRBJ1-1; 9 nucleotides line up with TRBD1. V shed 0 bases and J 1 base; nucleotides not matched to a gene: 6. CDR3 length: 17 amino acids. From germline, CDR1 is MGHRA and CDR2 YSYEKL. CDR3 region: CASSQDRGQGRNTEAFF. The CDR3 DNA reads TGCGCCAGCAGCCAAGATCGCGGACAGGGGCGGAACACTGAAGCTTTCTTT.

With regard to this clone: At one end the junction does not follow the germline gene, possibly because of a read error. The DNA of the CDR3 is TGTGCCAGCAGCCCTTCCACAGGGAACGCTGAAGCTTTCTTT. This encodes CASSPSTGNAEAFF. The chain employs TRBV7-6 and TRBJ1-1; the D gene is possibly TRBD1 (6 bases). The CDR3 is 14 residues long. CDR1 SGHVS and CDR2 FNYEAQ come from the germline V gene.

This chain joins TRBV7-3 and TRBJ2-3; D remains unclear. V was cut by 4 bases and J by 2 bases, with 7 bases left in between. Germline CDR1 reads SGHTA; CDR2 reads FQGTGA. The CDR3 extends over 13 amino acids. This CDR3 is CASSYTYTDTQYF. In DNA, the CDR3 is TGTGCCAGCAGCTATACATACACAGATACGCAGTATTTT.

About this clone: Mismatch with germline at one junction end may stem from a read error. V gene TRBV5-6 combines with J gene TRBJ1-2; D uncertain. Germline values: CDR1 SGHDT, CDR2 YYEEEE. The CDR3 has 12 amino acids. The CDR3 loop is CASSSTYYGYPF. The CDR3 nucleotides are TGTGCCAGCAGCTCCACTTACTATGGCTACCCCTTC.

The chain joins TRBV19 to TRBJ1-1, with TRBD1 matching 7 bases. V gave up 3 bases and J gave up 4 bases; unmatched junction bases: 2. The CDR3 is made up of 13 amino acids. CDR1 and CDR2 from the germline V gene are LNHDA and SQIVND (reference sequence). The CDR3 protein is CASSITGATEAFF. Here the CDR3 DNA reads TGTGCCAGTAGTATTACAGGGGCCACTGAAGCTTTCTTT.

This clone was counted only a few times. The V gene is TRBV4-3, the J gene TRBJ1-1; D gene unclear. The CDR3 runs to 13 residues. Germline-derived CDR1 and CDR2 are LGHNA and YSLEER. The V gene lost 0 bases and the J gene lost 3 bases, with 5 bases spanning the gap. CDR3 nucleotides: TGCGCCAGCAGCCAAGAACGGTACACTGAAGCTTTCTTT. This gives the protein CASSQERYTEAFF.

The J gene is TRBJ2-5, the V gene TRBV18; D might be TRBD2 (5 bases). Per the germline V gene, CDR1 is KGHSH and CDR2 is LQKENI. The germline V and J ends were trimmed by 8 bases and 1 base, with 14 bases remaining between them. The CDR3 sequence is 14 residues long. The CDR3 loop reads CASDPGGTQETQYF. In DNA, the CDR3 is TGTGCCAGCGATCCCGGAGGCACCCAAGAGACCCAGTACTTC. The whole variable domain, remainder taken from reference TRBV18 and TRBJ2-5, is NAGVMQNPRHLVRRRGQEARLRCSPMKGHSHVYWYRQLPEEGLKFMVYLQKENIIDESGMPKERFSAEFPKEGPSILRIQQVVRGDSAAYFCASDPGGTQETQYFGPGTRLLVL.

This clone has just one count. The chain combines TRBV6-1 with TRBJ1-3; perhaps TRBD1 as D (6 bases). The CDR3 sequence is 13 residues long. Germline CDR1 MNHNS, CDR2 SASEGT. The V gene lost 8 bases and the J gene lost 7 bases, with 15 bases spanning the gap. The CDR3 here is CASWDTGRNTIYF. The DNA for the CDR3 is TGTGCCAGCTGGGACACGGGCCGCAACACCATATATTTT.

Notes on this clone: The junction departs from the called germline gene at one end, perhaps through a read error. Other DNA sequences of this sample code for an identical CDR3. The chain is built from TRBV28 and TRBJ1-6; D is perhaps TRBD1 (5 bases). Germline V gene sequence: CDR1 MDHEN, CDR2 SYDVKM. This CDR3 spans 15 amino acids. The CDR3 nucleotides read TGTGCCAGCAGTTTGCCGGGGGGTGTAAATTCCCCCCTCCACTTT. As protein: CASSLPGGVNSPLHF.

The chain has TRBV6-5 and TRBJ2-7; D is perhaps TRBD1 (6 bases). The CDR3 length is 14 residues. Germline CDR1 and CDR2: MNHEY and SVGAGI. V lost 2 bases and J lost 4, with 12 bases in between. The CDR3 nucleotides are TGTGCCAGCAGTTACGCCAGGGGTTTGTACGAGCAGTACTTC. It encodes CASSYARGLYEQYF.

The chain is built from TRBV7-8 and TRBJ2-5; 7 bases agree with TRBD1. Germline CDR1 reads SGHVS; CDR2 reads FQNEAQ. The CDR3 is made up of 13 amino acids. Trimming cost V 5 bases and J 5 bases; bases outside gene matches: 5. The CDR3 bases are TGTGCCAGCAGCCAGGGACAGTTGGAGACCCAGTACTTC. Its translation is CASSQGQLETQYF.

The V gene is TRBV7-8, the J gene TRBJ2-5, with TRBD2 identical over 7 bases. Trimming took 5 bases from V and 4 from J; bases not matched to a gene: 13. The CDR3 is made up of 16 amino acids. Germline CDR1 is SGHVS and CDR2 is FQNEAQ. This CDR3 reads CASSPSRLGGGETQYF. The CDR3 DNA sequence: TGTGCCAGCAGCCCCAGCCGCCTGGGGGGGGGAGAGACCCAGTACTTC.

This clone showed up just once. The chain links TRBV29-1 to TRBJ2-1, with 12 nucleotides matching TRBD2. This CDR3 has 16 amino acids. The ends lost 5 bases at V and 0 bases at J; junction bases unmatched: 5. Looked up from germline, CDR1 is SQVTM and CDR2 is ANQGSEA. CDR3 protein: CSVLETSGSSYNEQFF. CDR3 bases: TGCAGCGTTTTAGAGACTAGCGGGAGCTCCTACAATGAGCAGTTCTTC.

V usage is TRBV6-5 and J usage is TRBJ1-2; a possible D gene is TRBD1 (5 bases). Germline V gene sequence: CDR1 MNHEY, CDR2 SVGAGI. The CDR3 has 13 amino acids. V was trimmed by 2 bases and J by 3 bases, leaving 7 bases between them. Here the CDR3 reads CASSYGGYYGYTF. The CDR3 bases are TGTGCCAGCAGTTACGGGGGGTACTATGGCTACACCTTC.

V gene TRBV19 combines with J gene TRBJ2-1; 14 bases are shared with TRBD2. This CDR3 region has 19 residues. Unmatched junction bases numbered 14, after V lost 4 bases and J lost 6 bases. The germline CDR1 and CDR2 sequences are LNHDA and SQIVND (reference sequence). CDR3 in DNA: TGTGCCAGTAGTACCCACAGGACTAGCGGGGGGTCTTTGAGCAATGAGCAGTTCTTC. The encoded protein is CASSTHRTSGGSLSNEQFF. Full variable domain (missing parts from reference TRBV19 and TRBJ2-1): DGGITQSPKYLFRKEGQNVTLSCEQNLNHDAMYWYRQDPGQGLRLIYYSQIVNDFQKGDIAEGYSVSREKKESFPLTVTSAQKNPTAFYLCASSTHRTSGGSLSNEQFFGPGTRLTVL.

V and J are TRBV6-5 and TRBJ1-2, with TRBD1 matching 8 bases. Per the germline V gene, CDR1 is MNHEY and CDR2 is SVGAGI. The CDR3 is made up of 14 amino acids. The J segment lost 5 bases and the V segment lost 5 bases, leaving 7 bases of the junction unmatched. CDR3 residues: CASSAGGAFYGYTF. DNA of the CDR3: TGTGCCAGCAGTGCAGGGGGCGCTTTTTATGGCTACACCTTC.

The chain has TRBV7-3 and TRBJ1-3; D ambiguous. This CDR3 region has 14 residues. The V gene's germline CDR1 is SGHTA and CDR2 FQGTGA. Trimming left V 5 bases short and J 9 bases short, with 17 bases between. The CDR3 loop is CASSPRTPGGTIYF. CDR3 sequence (DNA): TGTGCCAGCAGCCCCAGGACTCCCGGCGGCACCATATATTTT.

The rearrangement links TRBV4-1 to TRBJ1-2, with D unresolved. Trimming took off 3 bases at V and 8 bases at J, with 7 bases between the two ends. This CDR3 has 11 residues. Germline V gene sequence: CDR1 MGHRA, CDR2 YSYEKL. The CDR3, as DNA: TGCGCCAGCAGCCAGAGACTGGGCTACACCTTC. Its translation: CASSQRLGYTF.

The rearrangement joins TRBV6-6 to TRBJ2-7; 8 bases map to TRBD1. CDR1 and CDR2 from the germline V gene are MNHNY and SVGAGI (reference sequence). V was clipped by 6 bases and J by 1 base; unmatched bases: 11. The CDR3 is 16 amino acids. The CDR3 region has the DNA TGTGCCAGCAGCTGGATCGGGACAGGTCTGTCCTACGAGCAGTACTTC. The encoded protein is CASSWIGTGLSYEQYF.

This chain links TRBV4-3 with TRBJ2-5, with D possibly TRBD2 on 6 matching bases. The DNA end favors TRBJ2-7, so the J call may be wrong. Germline V gene data show CDR1 as LGHNA and CDR2 as YSLEER. The CDR3 is 16 amino acids. The CDR3 region has the DNA TGCGCCAGCAGCCAAGTGATCGCAGGCGGGACCTACGAGCAGTACTTC. Its protein product is CASSQVIAGGTYEQYF.

The genes are TRBV12-5 and TRBJ2-3, with D tentatively TRBD1 (5 bases). Trimming pared 4 bases from V and 1 base from J, leaving 12 bases between. This CDR3 has 15 amino acids. The V gene's germline CDR1 is LGHNT and CDR2 FRNRAP. The CDR3 nucleotides are TGTGCTAGTGGTTCAGGGCGGCGGCGCACAGATACGCAGTATTTT. This encodes CASGSGRRRTDTQYF.

The rearrangement uses TRBV2 and TRBJ2-7, with D uncertain. V was trimmed by 4 bases and J by 3 bases, leaving 7 bases between them. The germline gives CDR1 SNHLY, CDR2 FYNNEI. The CDR3 consists of 12 residues. The CDR3 DNA is TGTGCCAGCAGTGGAGTAGTCTACGAGCAGTACTTC. Encoded protein: CASSGVVYEQYF.

V is TRBV6-1 and J is TRBJ2-2, with 7 bases identical to TRBD2. With 6 bases clipped from V and 5 bases from J, the junction kept 3 bases outside the gene matches. The CDR3 is made up of 13 amino acids. Germline CDR1 MNHNS, CDR2 SASEGT. In DNA, the CDR3 is TGTGCCAGCAGGACTAGCAATACCGGGGAGCTGTTTTTT. Its translation is CASRTSNTGELFF.